One TCR beta chain is described in this entry. A single record per CDR3 protein comes from TCRdb applying MiXCR to the RT-PCR reads. The sample includes about 680,000 distinct CDR3 sequences, 13% to 15% seen only once; the top ten take 3.6%. V lost 3 bases, J lost 3 bases, and 11 bases lay in between. The CDR3 length is 14 residues. Germline V gene data show CDR1 as LGHNT and CDR2 as FRNRAP. The receptor comes from a female donor in good health, serving as a healthy control. V and J are TRBV12-5 and TRBJ1-1; D not resolved. Specimen: memory CD4+ T cells from blood. This CDR3 is CASGLGPLYTEAFF. The CDR3 DNA follows: TGTGCTAGTGGTTTAGGGCCCCTGTACACTGAAGCTTTCTTT.